A selection of T cell receptor beta chains follows, all from one sample in a study of T cell repertoires in cytomegalovirus infection. One entry per CDR3 protein, called by TCRdb with MiXCR from the reads. The sample lists fewer than 950,000 distinct CDR3 sequences, 30% to 35% occurring once. No antigen has been assigned to these receptors. This specimen consisted of cultured CD8+ T cells from PBMCs, obtained from culture after CMV antigen stimulation. These TCRs come from a human donor in good health (CMV status not recorded). Some clones in this sample may be carry-over from other donors' samples. Each CDR3 is given with its conserved first and last residue. Fields, in order: J gene, clone size, V gene, D gene, CDR3 protein, CDR3 DNA. A D gene is named only where the DNA matches it firmly. Only some rows state a clone size, as once, few, many or a class for expanded clones.

>TRBJ2-4|NA|TRBV7-9|NA
CASSLEGRSDIQYF
TGTGCCAGCAGCTTAGAAGGGCGGTCGGACATTCAGTACTTC
>TRBJ2-5|few|TRBV7-2|TRBD1
CASSSGDRGVQETQYF
TGTGCCAGCAGCTCAGGGGACAGGGGGGTCCAAGAGACCCAGTACTTC
>TRBJ2-1|few|TRBV28|TRBD2
CASSSDGSGGPEQFF
TGTGCCAGCAGTTCCGATGGTAGCGGGGGGCCTGAGCAGTTCTTC
>TRBJ1-6|NA|TRBV6-5|NA
CASSYGLRSPLHF
TGTGCCAGCAGTTACGGCCTAAGATCACCCCTCCACTTT
>TRBJ2-1|NA|TRBV27|TRBD2
CASGKLSGGLYNEQFF
TGTGCCAGCGGAAAACTTTCGGGGGGGCTGTACAATGAGCAGTTCTTC
>TRBJ2-1|NA|TRBV4-1|TRBD1
CASSPQTGLGVSEQFF
TGTGCCAGCAGCCCCCAGACAGGGCTAGGGGTGAGTGAGCAGTTCTTC
>TRBJ2-2|NA|TRBV2|TRBD1
CASSEYGTGVNTGELFF
TGTGCCAGCAGTGAATACGGGACAGGAGTGAACACCGGGGAGCTGTTTTTT
>TRBJ1-1|NA|TRBV7-9|NA
CASSSGTGAHLIDTEAFF
TGTGCCAGCAGCTCCGGGACGGGAGCACATTTGATCGACACTGAAGCTTTCTTT
>TRBJ1-1|many|TRBV7-8|NA
CASRGLMNTEAFF
TGTGCCAGCAGGGGTCTCATGAACACTGAAGCTTTCTTT
>TRBJ2-7|NA|TRBV20-1|TRBD2
CSARGTGTSLYEQYF
TGCAGTGCTAGAGGGACCGGGACTAGTCTCTACGAGCAGTACTTC
>TRBJ2-1|NA|TRBV4-1|NA
CASSQDEMLSSYNEQFF
TGCGCCAGCAGCCAAGATGAAATGTTAAGCTCCTACAATGAGCAGTTCTTC
>TRBJ1-1|few|TRBV5-1|NA
CASSLALDSTEAFF
TGCGCCAGCAGCCTAGCACTGGACAGCACTGAAGCTTTCTTT
>TRBJ1-1|few|TRBV5-5|NA
CASRTTGTEAFF
TGTGCCAGCAGAACTACAGGTACTGAAGCTTTCTTT
>TRBJ2-3|few|TRBV9|TRBD2
CASSVRDYTDTQYF
TGTGCCAGCAGCGTAAGGGACTATACTGATACGCAGTATTTT
>TRBJ1-4|few|TRBV10-2|NA
CASRGSNEKLFF
TGCGCCAGCAGGGGGTCTAATGAAAAACTGTTTTTT
>TRBJ2-3|NA|TRBV7-9|NA
CASSLRPDSTDTQYF
TGTGCCAGCAGCTTAAGGCCGGACAGCACAGATACGCAGTATTTT
>TRBJ1-6|NA|TRBV23-1|TRBD1
CASSQSFRDRDDSPLHF
TGCGCCAGCAGTCAATCGTTCCGGGACAGGGACGATTCACCCCTCCACTTT
>TRBJ1-5|NA|TRBV12-3/TRBV12-4|NA
CASSLESWTDNQPQHF
TGTGCCAGCAGTTTAGAGTCATGGACAGACAATCAGCCCCAGCATTTT
>TRBJ2-3|NA|TRBV7-3|TRBD2
CASSTGLAGGLTDTQYF
TGTGCCAGCAGCACCGGACTAGCGGGGGGCCTCACAGATACGCAGTATTTT
>TRBJ2-5|NA|TRBV10-3|NA
CAISESRGIQETQYF
TGTGCCATCAGTGAGTCGAGAGGGATCCAAGAGACCCAGTACTTC
>TRBJ2-5|NA|TRBV19|TRBD2
CASSIQLAAQETQYF
TGTGCCAGTAGTATTCAACTAGCGGCCCAAGAGACCCAGTACTTC
>TRBJ1-5|NA|TRBV6-1|NA
CASSHLGKRSNQPQHF
TGTGCCAGCAGCCATCTGGGGAAGAGAAGCAATCAGCCCCAGCATTTT
>TRBJ1-1|many|TRBV7-2|NA
CASSLRWGNTEAFF
TGTGCCAGCAGCTTACGGTGGGGGAACACTGAAGCTTTCTTT
>TRBJ2-7|few|TRBV20-1|NA
CSARGPWGNYEQYF
TGCAGTGCTAGGGGACCCTGGGGGAACTACGAGCAGTACTTC
>TRBJ1-2|NA|TRBV11-2|NA
CANSLGSGAYGYTF
TGTGCCAACAGCTTAGGGTCGGGGGCTTATGGCTACACCTTC
>TRBJ1-6|few|TRBV7-9|NA
CASSPSWDVSTPLHF
TGTGCCAGCAGCCCCTCTTGGGATGTGTCTACACCCCTCCACTTT
>TRBJ2-3|once|TRBV7-4|NA
CASSQVGDNTDTQYF
TGTGCCAGCAGCCAGGTCGGAGACAACACAGATACGCAGTATTTT
>TRBJ1-2|NA|TRBV9|TRBD1
CASTRQGVGYTF
TGTGCCAGCACGAGACAGGGGGTTGGCTACACCTTC
>TRBJ1-2|few|TRBV12-3/TRBV12-4|TRBD1
CASSSPDRDYGYTF
TGTGCCAGCAGTTCCCCGGACAGGGACTATGGCTACACCTTC
>TRBJ2-5|NA|TRBV28|TRBD2
CASSLPGLAGEETQYF
TGTGCCAGCAGTCTCCCGGGACTAGCGGGGGAAGAGACCCAGTACTTC
>TRBJ2-3|NA|TRBV19|NA
CATVLTDTQYF
TGTGCCACTGTGCTCACAGATACGCAGTATTTT
>TRBJ1-1|NA|TRBV6-2/TRBV6-3|NA
CASEGRSNTEAFF
TGTGCCAGCGAAGGGCGGTCGAATACTGAAGCTTTCTTT
>TRBJ1-5|few|TRBV6-5|NA
CASSPARYNSNQPQHF
TGTGCCAGCAGTCCTGCCAGGTACAATAGCAATCAGCCCCAGCATTTT
>TRBJ2-3|NA|TRBV6-1|TRBD2
CASSYLSTPGTSGGEDTQYF
TGTGCCAGCAGTTACCTTTCTACCCCCGGGACTAGCGGGGGGGAAGATACGCAGTATTTT
>TRBJ2-1|NA|TRBV2|TRBD1
CASSERDRHEQFF
TGTGCCAGCAGTGAGCGGGACAGGCATGAGCAGTTCTTC
>TRBJ1-5|NA|TRBV19|NA
CASSMDTGINQPQHF
TGTGCCAGTAGTATGGATACAGGGATCAATCAGCCCCAGCATTTT
>TRBJ2-7|NA|TRBV27|TRBD1
CASSFTGQGASYEQYF
TGTGCCAGCAGTTTCACCGGACAGGGGGCCTCCTACGAGCAGTACTTC